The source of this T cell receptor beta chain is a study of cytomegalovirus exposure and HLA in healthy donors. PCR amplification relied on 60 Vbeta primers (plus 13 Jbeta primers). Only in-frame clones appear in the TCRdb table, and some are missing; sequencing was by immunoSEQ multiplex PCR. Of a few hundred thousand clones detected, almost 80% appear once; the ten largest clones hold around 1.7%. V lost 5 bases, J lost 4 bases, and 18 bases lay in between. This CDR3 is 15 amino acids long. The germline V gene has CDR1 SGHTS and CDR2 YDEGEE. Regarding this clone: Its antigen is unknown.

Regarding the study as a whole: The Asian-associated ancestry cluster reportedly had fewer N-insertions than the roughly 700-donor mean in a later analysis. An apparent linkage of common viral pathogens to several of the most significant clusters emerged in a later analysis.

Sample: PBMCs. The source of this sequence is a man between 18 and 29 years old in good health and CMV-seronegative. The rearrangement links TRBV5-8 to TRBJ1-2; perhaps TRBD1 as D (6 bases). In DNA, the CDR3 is TGTGCCAGCAGTCTTACAGGGAAGGCCCCCTATGGCTACACCTTC. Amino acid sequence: CASSLTGKAPYGYTF.